Given below is one TCR beta chain in context. Antigen unknown. The study drew its donors from healthy HIV-negative adults without recent acute infections or vaccinations. Each sample came from a Caucasian adult donor living in Nashville, Tennessee. The entry originates in a study of shared clonotypes between healthy human individuals. Regarding the study as a whole: Incompleteness in sorted-subset sequencing, despite large depth, was shown by rarefaction.

Using immunoSEQ multiplex PCR, the repertoire was profiled, and TCRdb retains in-frame clones only, with some absent. The sample shows some 2.1 million clones, roughly 96% of them seen only once. Sequenced sample: naive CD4+ T cells sorted from blood. The sample's subset: CD45RA+ positively selected. The clonotype was recovered from a young man in good health.

In nucleotides, the CDR3 is TGCGCCAGCAGCCCTAAAACAGGGGGTCCTGGAAACACCATATATTTT. It encodes CASSPKTGGPGNTIYF. The genes are TRBV5-1 and TRBJ1-3, with TRBD1 matching 8 bases. Per germline, CDR1 SGHRS and CDR2 YFSETQ. The CDR3 has 16 amino acids. V shed 4 bases and J 2 bases; nucleotides not matched to a gene: 8.